These T cell receptor beta chains were read from a single sample in a study of blood T cells in healthy people across ages. TCRdb ran MiXCR on the 5' RACE reads and lists one entry per CDR3 protein. The table lists some 1.4 million distinct CDR3 sequences, around 39% of them singletons, with less than 8% in the top ten. The sample was blood. These receptors were collected from a woman aged 18-29 years in good health. The CDR3 runs from the conserved cysteine through the conserved F or W. Each record gives: J gene, D gene, V gene, clone size, CDR3 DNA, CDR3 protein. D genes are given only for firm matches. Not all rows give a size; the values are once, few, many and, for expanded clones, a class.

J gene: TRBJ2-1
D gene: .
V gene: TRBV27
clone size: many
CDR3 DNA: TGTGCCAGCAGCCTAGAGGGACGGTCCCGAAGGCAGTTCTTC
CDR3 protein: CASSLEGRSRRQFF

J gene: TRBJ1-3
D gene: .
V gene: TRBV5-1
clone size: .
CDR3 DNA: TGCGCCAGCAGCTCCGGGAACCCGACTGCTGGAAACACCATATATTTT
CDR3 protein: CASSSGNPTAGNTIYF

J gene: TRBJ1-2
D gene: .
V gene: TRBV6-6
clone size: few
CDR3 DNA: TGTGCCAGCAGCGCAGGGGCGGAAGACTATGGCTACACCTTC
CDR3 protein: CASSAGAEDYGYTF

J gene: TRBJ1-2
D gene: .
V gene: TRBV29-1
clone size: .
CDR3 DNA: TGCAGCGTTGACCGATTCAACAGGGAAGCTAACTATGGCTACACCTTC
CDR3 protein: CSVDRFNREANYGYTF

J gene: TRBJ1-1
D gene: .
V gene: TRBV6-2/TRBV6-3
clone size: .
CDR3 DNA: TGTGCCAGCAGTTACTCGACCGCAAGGGGAGCTGAAGCTTTCTTT
CDR3 protein: CASSYSTARGAEAFF

J gene: TRBJ2-7
D gene: .
V gene: TRBV4-1
clone size: few
CDR3 DNA: TGCGCCAGCAGCCAAGTGCCTGGCCTCTACGAGCAGTACTTC
CDR3 protein: CASSQVPGLYEQYF

J gene: TRBJ2-7
D gene: .
V gene: TRBV2
clone size: few
CDR3 DNA: TGTGCCAGCAGTGAAGGGGGGCCACCCTCCTACGAGCAGTACTTC
CDR3 protein: CASSEGGPPSYEQYF

J gene: TRBJ2-3
D gene: .
V gene: TRBV18
clone size: .
CDR3 DNA: TGTGCCAGCTCACCACTCTCCCTACGCGGTCTCACGCAGTATTTT
CDR3 protein: CASSPLSLRGLTQYF

J gene: TRBJ2-3
D gene: TRBD1
V gene: TRBV2
clone size: .
CDR3 DNA: TGTGCCAGCGTGCCGGGACAGCAGGCAAATACGCAGTATTTT
CDR3 protein: CASVPGQQANTQYF

J gene: TRBJ1-2
D gene: .
V gene: TRBV5-1
clone size: once
CDR3 DNA: TGCGCCAGCAGCTCCCCGGAGGGGGGGCCCGATTATGGCTACACCTTC
CDR3 protein: CASSSPEGGPDYGYTF

J gene: TRBJ2-3
D gene: TRBD2
V gene: TRBV6-5
clone size: .
CDR3 DNA: TGTGCCAGCACCCCGGGGGGAGCTAGCACAGATACGCAGTATTTT
CDR3 protein: CASTPGGASTDTQYF

J gene: TRBJ2-1
D gene: .
V gene: TRBV4-1
clone size: .
CDR3 DNA: TGCGCCAGCAGCCTTGGACAACAAGAGACCCAGTTCTTC
CDR3 protein: CASSLGQQETQFF

J gene: TRBJ1-1
D gene: TRBD1
V gene: TRBV7-9
clone size: .
CDR3 DNA: TGTGCCAGCAGCTTAGGGACAGGGGTGATCGACACTGAAGCTTTCTTT
CDR3 protein: CASSLGTGVIDTEAFF

J gene: TRBJ1-2
D gene: .
V gene: TRBV6-5
clone size: .
CDR3 DNA: TGTGCCAGCAGTTACTCCCCAGTGGGCGGCTACACCTTC
CDR3 protein: CASSYSPVGGYTF

J gene: TRBJ2-7
D gene: .
V gene: TRBV6-1
clone size: few
CDR3 DNA: TGTGCCAGCAGTGACAGGGGCTACTACGAGCAGTACTTC
CDR3 protein: CASSDRGYYEQYF

J gene: TRBJ2-1
D gene: TRBD2
V gene: TRBV20-1
clone size: .
CDR3 DNA: TGCAGTGCAAGGTCCGGGACTAGCGGGAGCAATGAGCAGTTCTTC
CDR3 protein: CSARSGTSGSNEQFF

J gene: TRBJ2-7
D gene: TRBD1
V gene: TRBV20-1
clone size: many
CDR3 DNA: TGCAGTGCTAGATCGCCCGGGACAGGGATCTACGAGCAGTACTTC
CDR3 protein: CSARSPGTGIYEQYF

J gene: TRBJ2-4
D gene: .
V gene: TRBV12-3/TRBV12-4
clone size: .
CDR3 DNA: TGTGCCAGCAGCAAGACAGTAGAGAAAAACATTCAGTACTTC
CDR3 protein: CASSKTVEKNIQYF

J gene: TRBJ2-1
D gene: .
V gene: TRBV20-1
clone size: .
CDR3 DNA: TGCAGTGCTAGGATGGGGGCCTCCAAATCCTACAATGAGCAGTTCTTC
CDR3 protein: CSARMGASKSYNEQFF

J gene: TRBJ2-3
D gene: .
V gene: TRBV25-1
clone size: few
CDR3 DNA: TGTGCCAGCAGTGCCAGGGGGGTAAGCACAGATACGCAGTATTTT
CDR3 protein: CASSARGVSTDTQYF

J gene: TRBJ2-1
D gene: .
V gene: TRBV7-9
clone size: .
CDR3 DNA: TGTGCCAGCAGCTTAGATAGCAGCAATGAGCAGTTCTTC
CDR3 protein: CASSLDSSNEQFF

J gene: TRBJ2-1
D gene: .
V gene: TRBV20-1
clone size: .
CDR3 DNA: TGCGGTGCTAGGACGACCGTGAGGGGTGAGCAGTTCTTC
CDR3 protein: CGARTTVRGEQFF

J gene: TRBJ1-2
D gene: .
V gene: TRBV10-3
clone size: .
CDR3 DNA: TGTGCCATCAGTGACTACGGGGGGGTCGGCTACACCTTC
CDR3 protein: CAISDYGGVGYTF

J gene: TRBJ1-2
D gene: .
V gene: TRBV3-1
clone size: .
CDR3 DNA: TGTGCCAGCAGCCAAGAGGGACGCTACTATGGCTACACCTTC
CDR3 protein: CASSQEGRYYGYTF

J gene: TRBJ1-5
D gene: .
V gene: TRBV4-1
clone size: .
CDR3 DNA: TGCGCCAGCAGCCAAGAAACAGGCGTTAGCAATCAGCCCCAGCATTTT
CDR3 protein: CASSQETGVSNQPQHF

J gene: TRBJ1-2
D gene: .
V gene: TRBV6-1
clone size: .
CDR3 DNA: TGTGCCAGCAGTGTTCGGGCCTCCGACAGGATACCCTATGGCTACACCTTC
CDR3 protein: CASSVRASDRIPYGYTF

J gene: TRBJ2-3
D gene: TRBD2
V gene: TRBV11-2
clone size: once
CDR3 DNA: TGTGCCAGCAGCCCCCCGGTACTAGCGGGTGGTACGCAGTATTTT
CDR3 protein: CASSPPVLAGGTQYF

J gene: TRBJ2-5
D gene: .
V gene: TRBV11-1
clone size: .
CDR3 DNA: TGTGCCAGCAGCCCGGACCTAGGGCTGGAGACCCAGTACTTC
CDR3 protein: CASSPDLGLETQYF

J gene: TRBJ2-1
D gene: TRBD2
V gene: TRBV20-1
clone size: .
CDR3 DNA: TGCAGTGCTAGAGTGAAACTAGCGGGAGCATTTGAGCAGTTCTTC
CDR3 protein: CSARVKLAGAFEQFF

J gene: TRBJ2-1
D gene: TRBD1
V gene: TRBV6-1
clone size: .
CDR3 DNA: TGTGCCAGCAGTGAATCCGGGACAGGAGGCAATGAGCAGTTCTTC
CDR3 protein: CASSESGTGGNEQFF

J gene: TRBJ2-7
D gene: .
V gene: TRBV20-1
clone size: few
CDR3 DNA: TGCAGTGCCTTGACACACAACTCCTACGAGCAGTACTTC
CDR3 protein: CSALTHNSYEQYF

J gene: TRBJ1-2
D gene: .
V gene: TRBV29-1
clone size: few
CDR3 DNA: TGCAGCGTGACCAGGGGCTATGGCTACACCTTC
CDR3 protein: CSVTRGYGYTF

J gene: TRBJ2-7
D gene: .
V gene: TRBV27
clone size: few
CDR3 DNA: TGTGCCAGCAGTTCGACTAGGAGGGAGCAGTACTTC
CDR3 protein: CASSSTRREQYF

J gene: TRBJ2-1
D gene: .
V gene: TRBV2
clone size: .
CDR3 DNA: TGTGCCAGCAGTGTAGGGCTTAGCGTCTATGAGCAGTTCTTC
CDR3 protein: CASSVGLSVYEQFF

J gene: TRBJ1-5
D gene: TRBD1
V gene: TRBV5-6
clone size: .
CDR3 DNA: TGTGCCAGCAGCTTGGTCGGGACAGGGGGCTTTCAGCCCCAGCATTTT
CDR3 protein: CASSLVGTGGFQPQHF

J gene: TRBJ2-3
D gene: TRBD1
V gene: TRBV2
clone size: .
CDR3 DNA: TGTGCCAGCATTGGTGATCGGGACAGGGACACAGATACGCAGTATTTT
CDR3 protein: CASIGDRDRDTDTQYF

J gene: TRBJ2-3
D gene: TRBD2
V gene: TRBV2
clone size: few
CDR3 DNA: TGTGCCAGCAGTGTTGCGGGAGCATCAGGAGATACGCAGTATTTT
CDR3 protein: CASSVAGASGDTQYF

J gene: TRBJ2-6
D gene: .
V gene: TRBV6-1
clone size: once
CDR3 DNA: TGTGCCAGCACTGGAGACTCGGGACGGAGCTCTGGGGCCAACGTCCTGACTTTC
CDR3 protein: CASTGDSGRSSGANVLTF

J gene: TRBJ2-7
D gene: .
V gene: TRBV5-1
clone size: few
CDR3 DNA: TGCGCCAGCAGCTTGTCGGGTCAGGGGTTGAACGAGCAGTACTTC
CDR3 protein: CASSLSGQGLNEQYF

J gene: TRBJ2-1
D gene: TRBD2
V gene: TRBV30
clone size: .
CDR3 DNA: TGTGCCTGGAGTGCTAGCGGGGCGAGTGAGCAGTTCTTC
CDR3 protein: CAWSASGASEQFF

J gene: TRBJ2-1
D gene: TRBD2
V gene: TRBV2
clone size: .
CDR3 DNA: TGTGCCAGCAGTACCGAGACTAGCGGCTACAATGAGCAGTTCTTC
CDR3 protein: CASSTETSGYNEQFF

J gene: TRBJ2-2
D gene: .
V gene: TRBV20-1
clone size: .
CDR3 DNA: TGCAGTGCTAGAGATACGGCGCGGTCCCCGAACACCGGGGAGCTGTTTTTT
CDR3 protein: CSARDTARSPNTGELFF

J gene: TRBJ2-1
D gene: TRBD2
V gene: TRBV30
clone size: .
CDR3 DNA: TGTGCCTGGAGTGTACGCCGGGGGGGCCGGGGCAATGAGCAGTTCTTC
CDR3 protein: CAWSVRRGGRGNEQFF

J gene: TRBJ1-2
D gene: .
V gene: TRBV20-1
clone size: .
CDR3 DNA: TGCAGTGCTAGTAGGGGGGGGAGGGCCGGCTACACCTTC
CDR3 protein: CSASRGGRAGYTF

J gene: TRBJ2-5
D gene: TRBD2
V gene: TRBV12-3/TRBV12-4
clone size: .
CDR3 DNA: TGTGCCAGCAGTTGGCTAGCGGCAGGTTCAGAGACCCAGTACTTC
CDR3 protein: CASSWLAAGSETQYF

J gene: TRBJ2-6
D gene: .
V gene: TRBV28
clone size: few
CDR3 DNA: TGTGCCAGCAGTTTTGCGGGGTTCGGGGCCAACGTCCTGACTTTC
CDR3 protein: CASSFAGFGANVLTF

J gene: TRBJ2-1
D gene: .
V gene: TRBV2
clone size: few
CDR3 DNA: TGTGCCAGCAGTGACCTCGCAGGGTTGAATGAGCAGTTCTTC
CDR3 protein: CASSDLAGLNEQFF

J gene: TRBJ2-1
D gene: TRBD2
V gene: TRBV15
clone size: few
CDR3 DNA: TGTGCCACCAGCAGAGATCGGGGGGTCTACAATGAGCAGTTCTTC
CDR3 protein: CATSRDRGVYNEQFF

J gene: TRBJ2-3
D gene: TRBD2
V gene: TRBV28
clone size: .
CDR3 DNA: TGTGCCAGCTCATTTTACCAGCGGGGGGGCCGCGGCACAGATACGCAGTATTTT
CDR3 protein: CASSFYQRGGRGTDTQYF

J gene: TRBJ2-5
D gene: .
V gene: TRBV3-1
clone size: .
CDR3 DNA: TGTGCCAGCAGCCCTTATACTACCGGTAAAGAGACCCAGTACTTC
CDR3 protein: CASSPYTTGKETQYF

J gene: TRBJ1-1
D gene: TRBD1
V gene: TRBV5-1
clone size: .
CDR3 DNA: TGCGCCAGCAGCGAAACCCAGGGGGGCGCTGAAGCTTTCTTT
CDR3 protein: CASSETQGGAEAFF

J gene: TRBJ1-2
D gene: .
V gene: TRBV27
clone size: .
CDR3 DNA: TGTGCCAGCAGTTTATCACGGGGGGTCTATGGCTACACCTTC
CDR3 protein: CASSLSRGVYGYTF